Described below is a single TCR beta chain sequence and its context. This sample is drawn from a study of radiotherapy plus CTLA-4 blockade in lung cancer. Turning to the study itself: Objective responses were seen in 18% of patients, disease control in approximately 29%.

V lost 10 bases and J 6 bases, leaving 14 bases between the germline ends. In germline, CDR1 is ENHRY, CDR2 SYGVKD. The length of the CDR3 is 12 residues. Those with chemo-refractory metastatic non-small-cell lung cancer were treated with focal radiation combined with CTLA-4 blockade using ipilimumab. Using immunoSEQ multiplex PCR, the repertoire was profiled, and TCRdb retains in-frame clones only, with some absent. This table holds over 80,000 clones, about four fifths found once. The sample in question was peripheral blood, obtained from a patient treated with radiotherapy plus ipilimumab. The gene calls are TRBV10-3 and TRBJ2-3; TRBD2 is a possible D gene (6 bases). The clonotype originates from a human donor with non-small cell lung cancer who had stable disease on radiotherapy plus ipilimumab. The DNA of the CDR3 is TGTGCCACCGGGAGCGAGCCGGATACGCAGTATTTT. Translating it yields CATGSEPDTQYF.